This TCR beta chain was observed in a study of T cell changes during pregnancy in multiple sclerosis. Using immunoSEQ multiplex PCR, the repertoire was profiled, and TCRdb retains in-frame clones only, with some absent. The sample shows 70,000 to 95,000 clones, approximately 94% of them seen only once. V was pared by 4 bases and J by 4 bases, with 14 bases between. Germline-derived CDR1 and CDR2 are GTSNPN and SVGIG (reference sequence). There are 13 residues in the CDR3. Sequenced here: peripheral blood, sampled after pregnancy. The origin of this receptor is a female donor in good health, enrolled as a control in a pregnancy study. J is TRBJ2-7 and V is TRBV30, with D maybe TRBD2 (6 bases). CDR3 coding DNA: TGTGCCTGGACCCAGCGGGTAGCTTACGAGCAGTACTTC. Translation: CAWTQRVAYEQYF.